The rows below give T cell receptor beta chains drawn from one sample of a study of blood T cell repertoires in COVID-19. The table came from immunoSEQ multiplex PCR; TCRdb's copy has only in-frame clones and leaves some out. The data contain 35,000 to 50,000 clones, about 86% of them singletons. What was sequenced was peripheral blood. These receptors originate from a woman of 80 years or more with acute or convalescent COVID-19. CDR3s include the opening cysteine and the closing phenylalanine or tryptophan. The D gene is left open where the match is weak. Some rows mark clone size as missing; the rest say once, few, many or name a class of expanded clone.

TRBJ2-7 TRBV29-1 NA TRBD1 CSGRQGQGAVYEQYF TGCAGCGGTCGCCAGGGACAGGGGGCAGTCTACGAGCAGTACTTC
TRBJ1-4 TRBV30 NA TRBD1 CAWTRDSRNEKLFF TGTGCCTGGACCCGGGACAGTAGGAATGAAAAACTGTTTTTT
TRBJ2-2 TRBV4-1 NA NA CASSQVGGELFF TGCGCCAGCAGCCAAGTCGGCGGGGAGCTGTTTTTT
TRBJ1-5 TRBV5-1 NA NA CASSLGGTTYSNQPQHF TGCGCCAGCAGCCTGGGGGGGACAACCTATAGCAATCAGCCCCAGCATTTT
TRBJ1-1 TRBV10-1 few NA CASSETGQYTEAFF TGCGCCAGCAGTGAGACAGGGCAGTACACTGAAGCTTTCTTT
TRBJ2-7 TRBV3-1/TRBV3-2 NA NA CATVAATYEQYF TGTGCCACAGTTGCAGCGACCTACGAGCAGTACTTC
TRBJ2-1 TRBV11-3 few TRBD1 CASSLSTAAGGNNEQFF TGTGCCAGCAGCCTTAGTACGGCGGCAGGGGGTAACAATGAGCAGTTCTTC
TRBJ2-1 TRBV7-9 NA NA CASRAGSYNEQFF TGTGCCAGCAGGGCGGGTTCCTACAATGAGCAGTTCTTC
TRBJ2-3 TRBV6-5 NA NA CASKKRTATDTQYF TGTGCCAGCAAGAAGAGGACAGCCACAGATACGCAGTATTTT
TRBJ1-6 TRBV5-6 few TRBD1 CASSLEQGARSPLHF TGTGCCAGCAGCTTGGAACAGGGGGCGCGTTCACCCCTCCACTTT
TRBJ1-1 TRBV2 NA NA CASRDFTEAFF TGTGCCAGCAGGGACTTCACTGAAGCTTTCTTT
TRBJ2-1 TRBV20-1 NA TRBD2 CSASLAGPSREQFF TGCAGTGCTAGTCTAGCGGGCCCCTCGAGGGAGCAGTTCTTC
TRBJ2-5 TRBV4-1 NA TRBD2 CASSQDISGAETQYF TGCGCCAGCAGCCAAGATATTAGCGGGGCCGAGACCCAGTACTTC
TRBJ2-7 TRBV7-8 NA NA CASSWDIFGEQYF TGTGCCAGCAGCTGGGACATTTTCGGCGAGCAGTACTTC
TRBJ2-1 TRBV3-1/TRBV3-2 NA NA CASSQTNRYNEQFF TGTGCCAGCAGCCAGACGAACAGATACAATGAGCAGTTCTTC
TRBJ2-7 TRBV20-1 many TRBD1 CSASWDRQGSDEQYF TGCAGTGCTAGTTGGGATAGACAGGGGAGCGACGAGCAGTACTTC
TRBJ2-7 TRBV28 NA NA CASSLMGGASYEQYF TGTGCCAGCAGTTTGATGGGGGGGGCCTCCTACGAGCAGTACTTC
TRBJ2-3 TRBV7-2 NA TRBD2 CASSLIGGGVGRTQYF TGTGCCAGCAGCTTAATCGGTGGGGGGGTCGGTCGGACGCAGTATTTT
TRBJ1-2 TRBV28 NA TRBD1 CASRTGTGDWGYTF TGTGCCAGCAGGACCGGGACAGGGGATTGGGGCTACACCTTC
TRBJ1-1 TRBV3-1/TRBV3-2 NA NA CASSQDPGRVVDTEAFF TGTGCCAGCAGCCAGGACCCGGGAAGGGTAGTAGACACTGAAGCTTTCTTT
TRBJ2-2 TRBV11-2 few NA CASSLAGTGELFF TGTGCCAGCAGCTTAGCCGGGACAGGGGAGCTGTTTTTT
TRBJ1-2 TRBV4-2 NA NA CASSQVRAGDSYGYTF TGTGCCAGCAGCCAAGTTCGCGCAGGAGACAGCTATGGCTACACCTTC
TRBJ2-2 TRBV7-9 NA NA CASSLGGTAGTGELFF TGTGCCAGCAGCTTAGGAGGAACCGCCGGGACCGGGGAGCTGTTTTTT
TRBJ2-7 TRBV21-1 once NA CASSIRQDYEQYF TGTGCCAGCAGCATAAGACAAGACTACGAGCAGTACTTC
TRBJ1-6 TRBV15 NA NA CATSRRTPDNSPLHF TGTGCCACCAGCAGAAGGACACCAGATAATTCACCCCTCCACTTT
TRBJ2-3 TRBV19 NA TRBD2 CASSTLAGGGLGTDTQYF TGTGCCAGTAGCACACTAGCGGGGGGGGGACTAGGCACAGATACGCAGTATTTT
TRBJ2-2 TRBV27 NA NA CASSIRGTNTGELFF TGTGCCAGCAGTATCAGGGGGACTAACACCGGGGAGCTGTTTTTT
TRBJ2-1 TRBV13 NA NA CASSLEWRHEQFF TGTGCCAGCAGCTTAGAGTGGCGACACGAGCAGTTCTTC
TRBJ1-2 TRBV30 NA TRBD1 CAWSLWTGGGYTF TGTGCCTGGTCCCTCTGGACAGGGGGGGGCTACACCTTC
TRBJ2-7 TRBV4-2 NA TRBD2 CASSQDLVSGGLSYEQYF TGTGCCAGCAGCCAAGATTTAGTTAGCGGGGGGCTCTCCTACGAGCAGTACTTC
TRBJ1-5 TRBV7-2 NA TRBD1 CASSPRQGSGNQPQHF TGTGCCAGCAGCCCCCGACAGGGATCAGGCAATCAGCCCCAGCATTTT
TRBJ2-7 TRBV10-3 NA TRBD1 CAISPGQHYEQYF TGTGCCATCAGCCCGGGACAGCACTACGAGCAGTACTTC
TRBJ1-1 TRBV7-8 NA NA CASSVRWNTEAFF TGTGCCAGCAGCGTCAGGTGGAACACTGAAGCTTTCTTT
TRBJ2-7 TRBV6-5 NA TRBD1 CASGQGYEQYF TGTGCCAGCGGACAGGGCTACGAGCAGTACTTC
TRBJ1-5 TRBV12-3/TRBV12-4 NA NA CASSFGRYQPQHF TGTGCCAGCAGTTTTGGGAGATATCAGCCCCAGCATTTT
TRBJ1-2 TRBV7-9 NA TRBD1 CASSLVGQDNYGYTF TGTGCCAGCAGCTTAGTGGGACAGGACAACTATGGCTACACCTTC
TRBJ1-6 TRBV2 NA NA CASSGTVSNSPLHF TGTGCCAGCAGTGGGACAGTATCTAATTCACCCCTCCACTTT
TRBJ2-3 TRBV7-8 NA TRBD2 CASSLQTPGLTDTQYF TGTGCCAGCAGCCTGCAAACCCCGGGACTAACAGATACGCAGTATTTT
TRBJ1-1 TRBV18 NA TRBD1 CASSSQGFNTEAFF TGTGCCAGCTCATCACAGGGGTTTAACACTGAAGCTTTCTTT
TRBJ2-7 TRBV19 NA NA CASSMYGGYEQYF TGTGCCAGTAGTATGTACGGGGGCTACGAGCAGTACTTC
TRBJ2-3 TRBV18 NA NA CASSFGRSGTDTQYF TGTGCCAGCTCCTTTGGGCGATCCGGCACAGATACGCAGTATTTT